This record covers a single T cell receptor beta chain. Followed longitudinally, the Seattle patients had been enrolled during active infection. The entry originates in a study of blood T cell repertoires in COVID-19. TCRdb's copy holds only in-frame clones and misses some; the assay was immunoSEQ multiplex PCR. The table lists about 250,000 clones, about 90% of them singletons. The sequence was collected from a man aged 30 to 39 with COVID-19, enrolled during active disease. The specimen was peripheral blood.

The CDR3 reads CASSFGRRTGAKNSTEAFF. The CDR3 nucleotides are TGTGCCAGCAGCTTTGGTAGAAGGACAGGGGCCAAGAACTCCACTGAAGCTTTCTTT. The chain carries TRBV7-3 and TRBJ1-1, with 9 bases lining up with TRBD1. This CDR3 spans 19 amino acids. V shed 3 bases and J 4 bases; nucleotides not matched to a gene: 18. CDR1 is SGHTA and CDR2 is FQGTGA in the germline V gene.